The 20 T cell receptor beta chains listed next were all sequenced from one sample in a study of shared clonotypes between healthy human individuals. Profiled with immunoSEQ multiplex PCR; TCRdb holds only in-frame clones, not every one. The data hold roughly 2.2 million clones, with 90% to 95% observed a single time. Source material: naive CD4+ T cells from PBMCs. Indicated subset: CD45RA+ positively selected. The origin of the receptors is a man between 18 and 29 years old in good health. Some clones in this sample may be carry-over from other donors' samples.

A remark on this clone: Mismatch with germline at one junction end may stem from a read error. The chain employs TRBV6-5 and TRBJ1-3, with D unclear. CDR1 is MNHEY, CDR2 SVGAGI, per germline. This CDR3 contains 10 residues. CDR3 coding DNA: TGCTCATTCCCCGGAAACACCATATATTTT. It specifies CSFPGNTIYF.

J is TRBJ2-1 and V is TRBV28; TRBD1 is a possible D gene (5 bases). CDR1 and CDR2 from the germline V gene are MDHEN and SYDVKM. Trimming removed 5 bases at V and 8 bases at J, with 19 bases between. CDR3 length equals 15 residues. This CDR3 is CASSDFSLQGDEQFF. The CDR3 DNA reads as TGTGCCAGCAGTGATTTCAGTCTCCAAGGGGATGAGCAGTTCTTC.

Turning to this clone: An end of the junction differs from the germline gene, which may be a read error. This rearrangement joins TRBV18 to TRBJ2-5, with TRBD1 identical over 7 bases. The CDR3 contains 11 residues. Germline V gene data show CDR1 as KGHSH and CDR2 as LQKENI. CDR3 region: CASSTDRHQHF. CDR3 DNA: TGTGCCAGCTCAACGGACAGGCACCAGCACTTC.

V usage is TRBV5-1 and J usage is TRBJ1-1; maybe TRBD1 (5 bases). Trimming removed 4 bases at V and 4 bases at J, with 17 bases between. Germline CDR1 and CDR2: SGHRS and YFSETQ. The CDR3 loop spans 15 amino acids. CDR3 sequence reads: CASSPGRGSGTEAFF. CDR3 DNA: TGCGCCAGCAGCCCGGGGAGGGGCTCGGGCACTGAAGCTTTCTTT.

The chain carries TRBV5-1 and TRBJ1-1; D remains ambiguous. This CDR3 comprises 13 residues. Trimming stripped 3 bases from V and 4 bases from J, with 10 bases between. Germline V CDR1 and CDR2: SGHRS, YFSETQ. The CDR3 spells CASSYGEGTEAFF. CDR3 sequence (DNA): TGCGCCAGCAGCTACGGGGAGGGCACTGAAGCTTTCTTT.

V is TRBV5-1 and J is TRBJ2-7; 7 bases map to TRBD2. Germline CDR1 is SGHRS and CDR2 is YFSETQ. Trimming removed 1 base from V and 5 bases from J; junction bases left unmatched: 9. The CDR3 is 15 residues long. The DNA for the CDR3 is TGCGCCAGCAGCTTGCGGGAGGATTTACGAGACGAGCAGTACTTC. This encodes CASSLREDLRDEQYF.

CDR3 protein: CASSGELRVQPQHF. CDR3 bases: TGTGCCTCCTCTGGGGAATTGAGGGTTCAGCCCCAGCATTTT. The chain is built from TRBV18 and TRBJ1-5; no reliable D call. Germline CDR1 KGHSH, CDR2 LQKENI. This CDR3 comprises 14 residues. V was shortened by 11 bases and J by 6 bases, with 20 bases between the two germline ends. Supplemented by reference TRBV18 and TRBJ1-5, the full variable domain reads NAGVMQNPRHLVRRRGQEARLRCSPMKGHSHVYWYRQLPEEGLKFMVYLQKENIIDESGMPKERFSAEFPKEGPSILRIQQVVRGDSAAYFCASSGELRVQPQHFGDGTRLSIL.

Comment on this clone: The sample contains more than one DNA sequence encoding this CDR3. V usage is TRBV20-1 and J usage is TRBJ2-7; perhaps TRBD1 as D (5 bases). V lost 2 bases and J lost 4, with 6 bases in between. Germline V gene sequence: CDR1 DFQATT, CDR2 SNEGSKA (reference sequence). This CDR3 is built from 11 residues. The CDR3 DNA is TGCAGTGCTAGACAGGGTTACGAGCAGTACTTC. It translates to CSARQGYEQYF.

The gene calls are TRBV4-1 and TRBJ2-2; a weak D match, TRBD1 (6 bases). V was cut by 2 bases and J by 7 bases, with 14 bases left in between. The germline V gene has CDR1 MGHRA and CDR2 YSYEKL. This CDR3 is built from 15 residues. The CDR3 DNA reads TGCGCCAGCAGCCAACTAGAACAGGGAGTCGGGGAGCTGTTTTTT. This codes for CASSQLEQGVGELFF.

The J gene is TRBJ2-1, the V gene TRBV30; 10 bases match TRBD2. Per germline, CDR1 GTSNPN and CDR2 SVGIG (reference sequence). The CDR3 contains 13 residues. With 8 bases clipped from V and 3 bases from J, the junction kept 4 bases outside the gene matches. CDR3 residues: CAGGLAFYNEQFF. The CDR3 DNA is TGTGCCGGGGGACTAGCGTTCTACAATGAGCAGTTCTTC.

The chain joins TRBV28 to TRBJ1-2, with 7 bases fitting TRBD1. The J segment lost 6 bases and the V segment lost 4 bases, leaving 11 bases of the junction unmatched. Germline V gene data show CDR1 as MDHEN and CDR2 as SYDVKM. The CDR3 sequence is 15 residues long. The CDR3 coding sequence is TGTGCCAGCAGTTCCACGATCAGGGGGAGGGATGGCTACACCTTC. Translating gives CASSSTIRGRDGYTF.

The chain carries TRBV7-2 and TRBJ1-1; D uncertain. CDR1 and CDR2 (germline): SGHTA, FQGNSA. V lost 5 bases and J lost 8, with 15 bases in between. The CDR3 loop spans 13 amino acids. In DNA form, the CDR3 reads TGTGCCAGCAGCCCGTACCCGGGTTCAGAAGCTTTCTTT. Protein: CASSPYPGSEAFF.

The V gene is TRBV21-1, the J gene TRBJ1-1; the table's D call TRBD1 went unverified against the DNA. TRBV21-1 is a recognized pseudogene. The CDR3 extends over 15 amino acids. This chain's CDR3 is CASSKGGTGNTEAFF. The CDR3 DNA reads TGTGCCAGCAGCAAAGGTGGGACAGGGAACACTGAAGCTTTCTTT.

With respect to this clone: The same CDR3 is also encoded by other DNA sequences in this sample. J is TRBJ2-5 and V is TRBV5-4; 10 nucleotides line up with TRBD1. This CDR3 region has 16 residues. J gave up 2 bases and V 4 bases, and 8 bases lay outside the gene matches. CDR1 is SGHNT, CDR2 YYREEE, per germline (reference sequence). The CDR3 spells CASSPGQGLGQETQYF. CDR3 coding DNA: TGTGCCAGCAGCCCGGGACAGGGGCTGGGGCAAGAGACCCAGTACTTC.

CDR3 coding DNA: TGTGCCAGCAGTTCCTATTTGGGCAATCAGCCCCAGCATTTT. It codes for CASSSYLGNQPQHF. The V gene is TRBV28, the J gene TRBJ1-5; D not certain. This CDR3 is built from 14 residues. CDR1 and CDR2 from the germline V gene are MDHEN and SYDVKM. V was pared by 4 bases and J by 2 bases, with 9 bases between.

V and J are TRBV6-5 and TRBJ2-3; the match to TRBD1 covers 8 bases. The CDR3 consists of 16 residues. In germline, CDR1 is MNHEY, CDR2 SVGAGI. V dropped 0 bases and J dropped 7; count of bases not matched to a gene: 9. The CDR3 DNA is TGTGCCAGCAGTTACTCGTTGGCAGGGGGCGTTAATACGCAGTATTTT. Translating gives CASSYSLAGGVNTQYF.

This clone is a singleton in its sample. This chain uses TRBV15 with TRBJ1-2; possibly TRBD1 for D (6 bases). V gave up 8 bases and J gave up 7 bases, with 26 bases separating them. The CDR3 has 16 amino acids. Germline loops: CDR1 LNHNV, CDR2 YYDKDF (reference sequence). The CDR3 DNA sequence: TGTGCCACCGGGCCCGGGGGCCAGGCCCCATTGAGTGGCTACACCTTC. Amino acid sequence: CATGPGGQAPLSGYTF.

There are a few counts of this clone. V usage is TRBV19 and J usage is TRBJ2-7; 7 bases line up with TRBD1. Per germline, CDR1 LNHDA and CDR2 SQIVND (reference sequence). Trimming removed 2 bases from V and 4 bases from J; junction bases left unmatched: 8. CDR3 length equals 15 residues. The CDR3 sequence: CASSITAGGVYEQYF. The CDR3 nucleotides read TGTGCCAGTAGTATAACGGCAGGGGGAGTGTACGAGCAGTACTTC. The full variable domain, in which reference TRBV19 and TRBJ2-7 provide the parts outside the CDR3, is DGGITQSPKYLFRKEGQNVTLSCEQNLNHDAMYWYRQDPGQGLRLIYYSQIVNDFQKGDIAEGYSVSREKKESFPLTVTSAQKNPTAFYLCASSITAGGVYEQYFGPGTRLTVT.

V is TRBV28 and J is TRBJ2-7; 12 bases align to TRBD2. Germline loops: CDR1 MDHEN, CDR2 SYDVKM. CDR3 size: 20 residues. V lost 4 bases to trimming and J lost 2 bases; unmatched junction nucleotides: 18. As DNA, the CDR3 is TGTGCCAGCAGTTCCGACCTTCTCGGACTAGCGGGACCCTACCCCTACGAGCAGTACTTC. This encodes CASSSDLLGLAGPYPYEQYF.

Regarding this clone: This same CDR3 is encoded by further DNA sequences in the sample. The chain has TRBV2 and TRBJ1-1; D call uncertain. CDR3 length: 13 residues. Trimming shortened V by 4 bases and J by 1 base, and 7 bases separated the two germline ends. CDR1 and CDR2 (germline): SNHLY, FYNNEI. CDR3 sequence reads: CASSGSGNTEAFF. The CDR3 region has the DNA TGTGCCAGCAGTGGTTCGGGGAACACTGAAGCTTTCTTT.